This T cell receptor (beta chain) is from a study of cytomegalovirus exposure and HLA in healthy donors. Looking at the study overall: The roughly 110 validation repertoires matched the 600 to 700 first-cohort repertoires in platform, a later analysis reported.

Study-wide results and limits: Altogether, 164 TCR beta chains were recorded as cytomegalovirus-associated. A later analysis found first-cohort TCR clusters tended to co-occur in the 90 to 150 validation repertoires.

TCRdb keeps only in-frame clones here, not all; method: immunoSEQ multiplex PCR. Among about 360,000 clones, more than 80% were seen once, and the ten largest hold under 0.95%. Notes on this clone: Its specificity is not known.

Trimming removed 5 bases from V and 7 bases from J; junction bases left unmatched: 10. Germline CDR1 reads SNHLY; CDR2 reads FYNNEI. This CDR3 has 14 residues. The donors were members of the validation cohort comprising roughly 130 subjects, separate from the approximately 710-subject first cohort. The sequenced material came from PBMCs. This clonotype was obtained from a woman aged 18-29 years in good health and CMV-seronegative. V and J are TRBV2 and TRBJ1-2; 7 bases are shared with TRBD1. The CDR3 spells CASSPQGDRSGYTF. In DNA, the CDR3 is TGTGCCAGCAGTCCCCAGGGGGATAGAAGTGGCTACACCTTC. Looking up the rest from reference TRBV2 and TRBJ1-2 gives the full variable domain: EPEVTQTPSHQVTQMGQEVILRCVPISNHLYFYWYRQILGQKVEFLVSFYNNEISEKSEIFDDQFSVERPDGSNFTLKIRSTKLEDSAMYFCASSPQGDRSGYTFGSGTRLTVV.